The sequence of this T cell receptor (beta chain) was determined in a study of identical twins. Overall study results and limits: Within twin pairs, the out-of-frame alpha sequences they shared showed excess low generation probability. With abundant cord blood beta clonotypes, insertions were fewer; memory repertoires showed no such pattern.

Unique molecular identifiers were present on the cDNA, which also gained a universal primer site by template switching. TCRdb reprocessed the 5' RACE reads via MiXCR and lists one record per CDR3 protein. The table includes 130,000 to 150,000 distinct CDR3 sequences, roughly 3.5% detected once. V lost 7 bases to trimming and J lost 4 bases, with 11 bases between them. The CDR3 spans 13 residues. The germline CDR1 and CDR2 sequences are MNHNY and SVGAGI (reference sequence). This clonotype came up many times. What it binds is unknown. Sequencing was done on a sample of memory T cells sorted from blood. This sequence was found in a man younger than 35 in good health. This sequence joins TRBV6-6 and TRBJ1-5, with D tentatively TRBD1 (5 bases). CDR3 coding DNA: TGTGCCAGCACCACGGGGGGGAATCAGCCCCAGCATTTT. Encoded protein: CASTTGGNQPQHF.